The 5 T cell receptor beta chains below were found in one sample sequenced in a study of control samples from healthy donors and cancer patients (dated by TCRdb to about 2020). Library preparation was by the immunoSEQ multiplex PCR assay. As stored in TCRdb, this immuneACCESS dataset retains in-frame rearrangements with V and J assigned. A fraction of the clones does not appear; measured against another copy, unresolved V genes explain less than half of the discrepancy, and the remainder lacks a known reason. The sample yields about 120,000 clones; about 88% were counted once. The ten largest account for around 2.5% of the sample. Sequencing was performed on blood. These receptors came from a woman aged 70-85 years in good health.

The chain carries TRBV7-2 and TRBJ1-2, with D possibly matching TRBD1 (5 bases). V shed 1 base and J shed 1 base, with 10 bases lying between them. The CDR3 covers 15 residues. Germline values: CDR1 SGHTA, CDR2 FQGNSA. The chain's CDR3 is CASSLVLGDNYGYTF. CDR3 in DNA: TGTGCCAGCAGCTTAGTCTTGGGGGATAACTATGGCTACACCTTC.

The rearrangement joins TRBV7-6 to TRBJ2-3, with D hard to call. V was pared by 1 base and J by 0 bases, with 5 bases between. This CDR3 is 14 amino acids long. The germline CDR1 and CDR2 sequences are SGHVS and FNYEAQ. The CDR3 bases are TGTGCCAGCAGCTTAGTCTCCAGCACAGATACGCAGTATTTT. It specifies CASSLVSSTDTQYF.

V and J are TRBV25-1 and TRBJ1-2; no clear D. This CDR3 comprises 12 residues. Between the trimmed V and J ends, which lost 1 base and 7 bases, there was a span of 7 bases. The germline CDR1 and CDR2 sequences are MGHDK and SYGVNS. CDR3 coding DNA: TGTGCCAGCAGTGAATCGTTCGGTGGCTACACCTTC. Translated: CASSESFGGYTF.

This clone was seen more than once but under ten times. V usage is TRBV7-9 and J usage is TRBJ2-7; no firm D call. V lost 4 bases, J lost 6 bases, and 10 bases lay in between. Germline V lookup: CDR1 SEHNR, CDR2 FQNEAQ (reference sequence). This CDR3 spans 12 amino acids. CDR3 amino acids: CASSSNLVEQYF. Here the CDR3 DNA reads TGTGCCAGCAGCTCGAACCTGGTCGAGCAGTACTTC.

This chain joins TRBV7-2 and TRBJ1-5, with 7 bases that match TRBD1. V shed 4 bases and J 0 bases; nucleotides not matched to a gene: 0. Per the germline V gene, CDR1 is SGHTA and CDR2 is FQGNSA. The CDR3 is 14 amino acids. CDR3 sequence (DNA): TGTGCCAGCAGCTACAGGGGTAGCAATCAGCCCCAGCATTTT. Amino acids: CASSYRGSNQPQHF.